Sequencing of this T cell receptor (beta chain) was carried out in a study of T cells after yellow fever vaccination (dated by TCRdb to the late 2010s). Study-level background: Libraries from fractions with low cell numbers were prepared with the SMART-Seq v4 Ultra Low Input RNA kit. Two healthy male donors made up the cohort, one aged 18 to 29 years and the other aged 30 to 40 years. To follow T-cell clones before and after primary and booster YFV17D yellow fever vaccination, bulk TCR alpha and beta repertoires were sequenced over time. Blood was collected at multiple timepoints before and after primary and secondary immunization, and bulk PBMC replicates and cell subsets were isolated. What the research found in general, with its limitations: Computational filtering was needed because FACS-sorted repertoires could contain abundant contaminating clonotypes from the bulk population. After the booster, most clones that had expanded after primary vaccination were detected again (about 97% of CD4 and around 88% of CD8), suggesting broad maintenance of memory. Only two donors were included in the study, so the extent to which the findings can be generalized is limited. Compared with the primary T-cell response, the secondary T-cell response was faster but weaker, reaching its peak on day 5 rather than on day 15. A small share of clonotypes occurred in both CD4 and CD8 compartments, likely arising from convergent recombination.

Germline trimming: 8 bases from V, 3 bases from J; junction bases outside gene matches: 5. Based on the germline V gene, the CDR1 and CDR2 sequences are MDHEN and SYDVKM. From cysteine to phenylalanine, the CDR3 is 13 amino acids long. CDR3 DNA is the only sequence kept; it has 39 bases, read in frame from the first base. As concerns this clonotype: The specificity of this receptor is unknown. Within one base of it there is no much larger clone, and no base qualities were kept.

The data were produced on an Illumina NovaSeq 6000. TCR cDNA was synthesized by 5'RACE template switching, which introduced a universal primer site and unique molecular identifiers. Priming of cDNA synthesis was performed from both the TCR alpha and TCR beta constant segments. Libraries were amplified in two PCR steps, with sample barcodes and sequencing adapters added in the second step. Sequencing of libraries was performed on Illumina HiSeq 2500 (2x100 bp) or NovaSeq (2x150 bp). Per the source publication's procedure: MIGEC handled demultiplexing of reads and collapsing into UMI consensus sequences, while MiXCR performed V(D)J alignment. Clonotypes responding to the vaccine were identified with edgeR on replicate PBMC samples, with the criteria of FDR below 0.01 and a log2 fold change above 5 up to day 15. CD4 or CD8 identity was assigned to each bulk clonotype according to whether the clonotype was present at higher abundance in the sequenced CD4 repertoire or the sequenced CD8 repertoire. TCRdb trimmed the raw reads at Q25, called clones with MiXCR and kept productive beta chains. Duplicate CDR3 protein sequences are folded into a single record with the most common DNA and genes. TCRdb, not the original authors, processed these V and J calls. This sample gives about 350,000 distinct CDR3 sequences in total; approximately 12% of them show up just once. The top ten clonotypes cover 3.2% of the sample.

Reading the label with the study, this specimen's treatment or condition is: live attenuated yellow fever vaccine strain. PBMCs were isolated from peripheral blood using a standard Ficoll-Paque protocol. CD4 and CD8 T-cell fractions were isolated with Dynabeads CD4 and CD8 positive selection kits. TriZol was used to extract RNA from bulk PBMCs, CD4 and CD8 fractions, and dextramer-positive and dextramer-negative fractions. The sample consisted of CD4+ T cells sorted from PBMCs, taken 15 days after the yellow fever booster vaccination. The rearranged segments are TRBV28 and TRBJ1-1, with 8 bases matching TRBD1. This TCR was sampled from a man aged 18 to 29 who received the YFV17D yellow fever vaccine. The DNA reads TGTGCCAGCGTCCGACAGGGGCACACTGAAGCTTTCTTT. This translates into CASVRQGHTEAFF.